These 30 T cell receptor beta chains originate from one sample sequenced in a study of blood T cell repertoires in COVID-19 (TCRdb year 2020). Library prep was done by the immunoSEQ multiplex PCR assay. Sourced from immuneACCESS, this table was stored by TCRdb with only in-frame sequences that have V and J called. A share of the clones is absent; for the studies checked, an unresolved V gene accounts for under half, and the remainder has no known explanation. The sample yields around 73,000 clones; 70% to 85% were counted once. The top ten constitute more than 4% of the sample. Material: peripheral blood. These TCRs come from a woman in her sixties with acute or convalescent COVID-19.

This chain links TRBV5-6 with TRBJ2-3, with 9 positions matching TRBD2. The germline V gene has CDR1 SGHDT and CDR2 YYEEEE. The CDR3 contains 16 residues. V shed 1 base and J 2 bases; nucleotides not matched to a gene: 5. The DNA of the CDR3 is TGTGCCAGCAGCTTGTTTGCGGGAGGGATCACAGATACGCAGTATTTT. It yields the protein CASSLFAGGITDTQYF.

The chain carries TRBV5-1 and TRBJ1-2; maybe TRBD1 (6 bases). This CDR3 spans 14 amino acids. Trimming removed 7 bases from V and 4 bases from J, with 17 bases in between. Germline-derived CDR1 and CDR2 are SGHRS and YFSETQ. The CDR3 is CASRPATGGYGYTF. CDR3 DNA sequence: TGCGCCAGCCGCCCTGCGACAGGCGGCTATGGCTACACCTTC.

This clone showed up just a few times. V and J are TRBV11-1 and TRBJ1-2; D possibly corresponds to TRBD1 (6 bases). Trimming shortened V by 5 bases and J by 3 bases, and 13 bases separated the two germline ends. Germline CDR1 is SGHAT and CDR2 is FQDESV (reference sequence). CDR3 length: 14 residues. The CDR3 spells CASSEEAGDYGYTF. The CDR3 DNA is TGTGCCAGCAGCGAGGAAGCAGGGGACTATGGCTACACCTTC.

The chain recombines TRBV5-6 with TRBJ2-5; TRBD2 matches at 10 bases. V shed 1 base, J shed 4 bases, and the junction held 13 bases outside the gene matches. CDR1 is SGHDT and CDR2 is YYEEEE in the germline V gene. This CDR3 has 18 residues. CDR3 in amino acids: CASSLRIRVAGGIETQYF. DNA for the CDR3: TGTGCCAGCAGCTTGAGGATCAGGGTAGCGGGAGGTATAGAGACCCAGTACTTC.

The chain carries TRBV5-1 and TRBJ2-4; maybe TRBD1 (5 bases). Germline V gene data show CDR1 as SGHRS and CDR2 as YFSETQ. The CDR3 length is 12 residues. Trimming pared 3 bases from V and 11 bases from J, leaving 12 bases between. The CDR3 nucleotides are TGCGCCAGCAGCTCCTCAAGGGGCCTTCAGTACTTC. Its translation: CASSSSRGLQYF.

The CDR3 loop reads CASSQFDQGPQHF. The CDR3 coding sequence is TGTGCCAGCAGCCAATTTGATCAGGGGCCCCAGCATTTT. The gene calls are TRBV3-1 (or the pseudogene TRBV3-2) and TRBJ1-5; D perhaps matches TRBD1 (5 bases). The CDR3 totals 13 residues. Trimming took off 2 bases at V and 9 bases at J, with 11 bases between the two ends. Germline loops: CDR1 LGHDT, CDR2 YNNKEL (reference sequence).

V is TRBV5-6 and J is TRBJ1-5; D is perhaps TRBD1 (6 bases). The CDR3 spans 13 residues. CDR1 is SGHDT, CDR2 YYEEEE, per germline. Trimming took 3 bases from V and 7 from J, leaving 11 bases between them. The DNA of the CDR3 is TGTGCCAGCAGCTCGGGACATCAGCAGCCCCAGCATTTT. It codes for CASSSGHQQPQHF.

The V call is TRBV5-8, the J call TRBJ2-2, with TRBD1 matching over 7 bases. V trimming: 3 bases; J trimming: 6 bases; junction bases outside the gene matches: 2. There are 13 residues in the CDR3. CDR1 and CDR2 from the germline V gene are SGHTS and YDEGEE. CDR3 amino acids: CASSYRGPGELFF. The CDR3 DNA follows: TGTGCCAGCAGCTACAGGGGCCCCGGGGAGCTGTTTTTT.

This clone was recorded once. The chain is built from TRBV29-1 and TRBJ1-1; tentatively, D is TRBD1 (6 bases). V lost 3 bases and J lost 6, with 17 bases in between. This CDR3 has 14 residues. The V gene's germline CDR1 is SQVTM and CDR2 ANQGSEA. The CDR3 nucleotides are TGCAGCGTTGAGGGAGGGGGGGTTGTGGCTGAAGCTTTCTTT. This encodes CSVEGGGVVAEAFF.

This chain links TRBV2 with TRBJ2-3; a possible D gene is TRBD2 (6 bases). CDR1 and CDR2 from the germline V gene are SNHLY and FYNNEI. Trimming removed 4 bases at V and 2 bases at J, with 10 bases between. This CDR3 contains 14 residues. CDR3 region: CASSVGSSTDTQYF. DNA for the CDR3: TGTGCCAGCAGTGTCGGGAGTTCCACAGATACGCAGTATTTT. Full variable domain (rest looked up from reference TRBV2 and TRBJ2-3): EPEVTQTPSHQVTQMGQEVILRCVPISNHLYFYWYRQILGQKVEFLVSFYNNEISEKSEIFDDQFSVERPDGSNFTLKIRSTKLEDSAMYFCASSVGSSTDTQYFGPGTRLTVL.

J is TRBJ2-3 and V is TRBV30, with D possibly matching TRBD2 (6 bases). The germline gives CDR1 GTSNPN, CDR2 SVGIG (reference sequence). The ends were cut back, 7 bases at V and 1 base at J, with 18 bases in the middle. This CDR3 is built from 15 residues. CDR3 sequence reads: CASLHGRGGTDTQYF. The CDR3 DNA reads as TGTGCCTCGCTACACGGGCGGGGAGGCACAGATACGCAGTATTTT.

The genes are TRBV21-1 and TRBJ2-7; TRBD2, the table's D call, lacks a check against the DNA. TRBV21-1 has pseudogene status. This CDR3 spans 18 amino acids. CDR3 residues: CASSKKGGLAGPSYEQYF. The DNA of the CDR3 is TGTGCCAGCAGCAAAAAGGGGGGACTAGCGGGGCCATCCTACGAGCAGTACTTC.

The V and J genes are TRBV5-1 and TRBJ1-5; D is undetermined. The CDR3 runs to 13 residues. Germline CDR1 is SGHRS and CDR2 is YFSETQ. Trimming pared 4 bases from V and 4 bases from J, leaving 9 bases between. CDR3 residues: CASSPNLNQPQHF. In nucleotides, the CDR3 is TGCGCCAGCAGCCCTAATCTGAATCAGCCCCAGCATTTT.

This chain links TRBV5-1 with TRBJ2-5; D possibly corresponds to TRBD1 (6 bases). The germline gives CDR1 SGHRS, CDR2 YFSETQ. The V and J ends lost 4 bases and 1 base respectively, with 11 bases between them. The CDR3 has 14 amino acids. The CDR3 nucleotides read TGCGCCAGCAGCACCGGACAGCCCCAAGAGACCCAGTACTTC. Its translation: CASSTGQPQETQYF.

The chain carries TRBV9 and TRBJ1-2; the match to TRBD1 covers 8 bases. CDR3 size: 14 residues. Germline-derived CDR1 and CDR2 are SGDLS and YYNGEE. After removal of 4 bases from V and 7 bases from J, the junction contained 9 bases not matched to a gene. CDR3 DNA sequence: TGTGCCAGCAGCCCGAGACAGGGGATGGGTGGCTACACCTTC. It yields the protein CASSPRQGMGGYTF.

This clone was seen a single time. DNA for the CDR3: TGTGCCAGCAGTTACAAGGCAGACCGTAGGGGAGGGGAGCTGTTTTTT. Its protein product is CASSYKADRRGGELFF. The V and J genes are TRBV6-5 and TRBJ2-2, with D possibly matching TRBD1 (5 bases). Germline V gives CDR1 MNHEY, CDR2 SVGAGI. This CDR3 has 16 residues. Trimming removed 2 bases from V and 8 bases from J, with 18 bases in between.

V usage is TRBV5-1 and J usage is TRBJ2-5; the match to TRBD2 covers 8 bases. This CDR3 is 15 amino acids long. V gave up 4 bases and J gave up 4 bases; unmatched junction bases: 9. CDR1 is SGHRS, CDR2 YFSETQ, per germline. CDR3 sequence (DNA): TGCGCCAGCAGCACCCTCGGGGGGGGAAGAGAGACCCAGTACTTC. It translates to CASSTLGGGRETQYF. Supplemented by reference TRBV5-1 and TRBJ2-5, the full variable domain reads KAGVTQTPRYLIKTRGQQVTLSCSPISGHRSVSWYQQTPGQGLQFLFEYFSETQRNKGNFPGRFSGRQFSNSRSEMNVSTLELGDSALYLCASSTLGGGRETQYFGPGTRLLVL.

The rearrangement joins TRBV7-2 to TRBJ2-5; TRBD2 agrees at 10 bases. V was clipped by 6 bases and J by 2 bases; unmatched bases: 12. The CDR3 covers 17 residues. CDR1 and CDR2 from the germline V gene are SGHTA and FQGNSA. This CDR3 reads CASSRAASGGVQETQYF. The CDR3 DNA is TGTGCCAGCAGTCGCGCCGCAAGCGGGGGGGTACAAGAGACCCAGTACTTC. The full variable domain, rest sourced from reference TRBV7-2 and TRBJ2-5, is GAGVSQSPSNKVTEKGKDVELRCDPISGHTALYWYRQSLGQGLEFLIYFQGNSAPDKSGLPSDRFSAERTGGSVSTLTIQRTQQEDSAVYLCASSRAASGGVQETQYFGPGTRLLVL.

The gene calls are TRBV28 and TRBJ1-2; 8 nucleotides line up with TRBD1. The CDR3 runs to 12 residues. CDR1 MDHEN and CDR2 SYDVKM come from the germline V gene. V was clipped by 5 bases and J by 5 bases; unmatched bases: 1. CDR3 protein: CASSGTGYGYTF. DNA of the CDR3: TGTGCCAGCAGTGGGACAGGTTATGGCTACACCTTC.

The chain links TRBV9 to TRBJ2-5, with 9 bases identical to TRBD2. Germline-derived CDR1 and CDR2 are SGDLS and YYNGEE. CDR3 length: 16 residues. V dropped 0 bases and J dropped 5; count of bases not matched to a gene: 8. The CDR3 coding sequence is TGTGCCAGCAGCGTAGAGGCCAGCGGGGGGCTTGAGACCCAGTACTTC. It codes for CASSVEASGGLETQYF.

The chain has TRBV7-8 and TRBJ1-3, with D hard to call. Germline CDR1 and CDR2: SGHVS and FQNEAQ. V was trimmed by 3 bases and J by 7 bases, leaving 7 bases between them. The CDR3 extends over 12 amino acids. The CDR3 sequence is CASSFYGNTIYF. For the CDR3, the DNA is TGTGCCAGCAGCTTCTACGGGAACACCATATATTTT.

The chain recombines TRBV21-1 with TRBJ2-3; TRBD2 was called by the table and not checked on the DNA. TRBV21-1 counts as a pseudogene. The CDR3 is made up of 18 amino acids. The CDR3, as DNA: TGTGCCAGCAGCAAAGGAAAGACTAGCGGCTCTAGCACAGATACGCAGTATTTT. It specifies CASSKGKTSGSSTDTQYF.

This chain links TRBV2 with TRBJ2-7; TRBD2 matches at 12 bases. There are 16 residues in the CDR3. Germline V gene sequence: CDR1 SNHLY, CDR2 FYNNEI. Trimming removed 5 bases from V and 4 bases from J; junction bases left unmatched: 9. CDR3 DNA sequence: TGTGCCAGCAGTTTTTCATTGACTAGCGGGGGATACGAGCAGTACTTC. Translating it yields CASSFSLTSGGYEQYF.

The chain combines TRBV28 with TRBJ2-1; TRBD2 aligns across 8 bases. V was clipped by 3 bases and J by 4 bases; unmatched bases: 5. Germline V CDR1 and CDR2: MDHEN, SYDVKM. The CDR3 length is 15 residues. DNA of the CDR3: TGTGCCAGCAGTTTGGAAGCGGGGGTTTACAATGAGCAGTTCTTC. It translates to CASSLEAGVYNEQFF.

V is TRBV5-1 and J is TRBJ2-5; perhaps TRBD1 as D (7 bases). The CDR3 is made up of 17 amino acids. Trimming shortened V by 0 bases and J by 5 bases, and 20 bases separated the two germline ends. CDR1 SGHRS and CDR2 YFSETQ come from the germline V gene. The CDR3 region is CASSLASPEGAGETQYF. The CDR3 nucleotides read TGCGCCAGCAGCTTGGCCTCCCCGGAGGGGGCTGGGGAGACCCAGTACTTC.

This chain joins TRBV5-1 and TRBJ2-5; perhaps TRBD1 as D (5 bases). The V gene's germline CDR1 is SGHRS and CDR2 YFSETQ. This CDR3 region has 16 residues. V was shortened by 2 bases and J by 5 bases, with 19 bases between the two germline ends. This chain's CDR3 is CASSFTLTVGAETQYF. CDR3 bases: TGCGCCAGCAGCTTCACGTTGACAGTGGGTGCGGAGACCCAGTACTTC.

V is TRBV29-1 and J is TRBJ1-1; no definite D call. In germline, CDR1 is SQVTM, CDR2 ANQGSEA. V was pared by 7 bases and J by 1 base, with 4 bases between. The CDR3 extends over 10 amino acids. This CDR3 reads CSARNTEAFF. Here the CDR3 DNA reads TGCAGCGCTCGGAACACTGAAGCTTTCTTT.

This chain links TRBV6-2 or TRBV6-3 with TRBJ2-3; TRBD2 matches 10 bases. Per the germline V gene, CDR1 is MNHEY and CDR2 is SVGEGT. Trimming removed 6 bases from V and 3 bases from J; junction bases left unmatched: 18. CDR3 length: 19 amino acids. Written as DNA, the CDR3 is TGTGCCAGCAGCCCCCAGTCTAGCGGGAGCATCCTGACGACAGATACGCAGTATTTT. Amino acids: CASSPQSSGSILTTDTQYF.

CDR3 in amino acids: CASGWTGSVNGYTF. In DNA, the CDR3 is TGTGCCAGCGGGTGGACAGGTTCGGTAAATGGCTACACCTTC. The rearrangement uses TRBV27 and TRBJ1-2, with 7 bases fitting TRBD1. The CDR3 runs to 14 residues. V dropped 8 bases and J dropped 6; count of bases not matched to a gene: 12. The germline gives CDR1 MNHEY, CDR2 SMNVEV (reference sequence).

The chain recombines TRBV29-1 with TRBJ2-1, with D possibly TRBD2 on 6 matching bases. Trimming shortened V by 4 bases and J by 10 bases, and 17 bases separated the two germline ends. Germline assignment: CDR1 SQVTM and CDR2 ANQGSEA. The CDR3 has 13 residues. The CDR3 is CSVVTWKGGEQFF. The CDR3 DNA follows: TGCAGCGTTGTTACGTGGAAAGGAGGGGAGCAGTTCTTC.